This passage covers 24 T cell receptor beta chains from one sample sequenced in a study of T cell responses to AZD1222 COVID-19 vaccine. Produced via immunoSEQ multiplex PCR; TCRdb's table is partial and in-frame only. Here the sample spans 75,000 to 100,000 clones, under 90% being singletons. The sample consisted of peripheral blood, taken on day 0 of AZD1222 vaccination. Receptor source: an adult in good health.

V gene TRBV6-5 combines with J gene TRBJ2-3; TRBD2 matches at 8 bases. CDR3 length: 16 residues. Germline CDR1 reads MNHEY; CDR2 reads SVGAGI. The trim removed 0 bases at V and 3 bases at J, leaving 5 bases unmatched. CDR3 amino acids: CASSYSSGSPTDTQYF. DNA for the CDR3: TGTGCCAGCAGTTACTCGAGCGGGAGCCCAACAGATACGCAGTATTTT.

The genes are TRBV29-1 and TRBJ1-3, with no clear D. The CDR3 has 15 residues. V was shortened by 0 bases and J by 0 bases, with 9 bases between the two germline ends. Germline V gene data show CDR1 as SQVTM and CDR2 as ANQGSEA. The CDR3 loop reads CSVEDSLSSGNTIYF. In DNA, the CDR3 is TGCAGCGTTGAAGATTCGTTAAGCTCTGGAAACACCATATATTTT.

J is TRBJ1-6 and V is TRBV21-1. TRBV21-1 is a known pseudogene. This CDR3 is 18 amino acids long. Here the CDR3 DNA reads TGTGCCAGCAGCAAAGCTGCCAGGTGTCGACTTTATAATTCACCCCTCCACTTT. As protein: CASSKAARCRLYNSPLHF.

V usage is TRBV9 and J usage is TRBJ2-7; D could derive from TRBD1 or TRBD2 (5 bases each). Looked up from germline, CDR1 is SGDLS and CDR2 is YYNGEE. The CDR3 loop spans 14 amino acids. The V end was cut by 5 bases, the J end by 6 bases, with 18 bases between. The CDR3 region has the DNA TGTGCCAGCAGGACCGGGACCGCATCGGGCGAGCAGTACTTC. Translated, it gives CASRTGTASGEQYF.

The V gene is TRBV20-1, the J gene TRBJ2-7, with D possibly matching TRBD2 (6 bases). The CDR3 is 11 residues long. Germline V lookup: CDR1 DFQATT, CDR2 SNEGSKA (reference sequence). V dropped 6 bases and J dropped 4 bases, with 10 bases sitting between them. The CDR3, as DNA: TGCAGTGCCCCACGGGAGTACGAGCAGTACTTC. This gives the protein CSAPREYEQYF.

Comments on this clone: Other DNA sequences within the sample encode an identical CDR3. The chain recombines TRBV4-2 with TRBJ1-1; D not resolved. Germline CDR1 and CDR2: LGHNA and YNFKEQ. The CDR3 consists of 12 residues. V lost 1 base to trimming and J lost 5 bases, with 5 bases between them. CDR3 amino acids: CASSQVSTEAFF. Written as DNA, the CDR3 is TGTGCCAGCAGCCAAGTAAGTACTGAAGCTTTCTTT.

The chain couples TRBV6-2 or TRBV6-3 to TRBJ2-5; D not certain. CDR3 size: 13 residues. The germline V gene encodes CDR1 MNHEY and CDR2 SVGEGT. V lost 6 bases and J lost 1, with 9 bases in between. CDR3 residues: CASSGPAQETQYF. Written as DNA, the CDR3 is TGTGCCAGCAGCGGACCCGCCCAAGAGACCCAGTACTTC.

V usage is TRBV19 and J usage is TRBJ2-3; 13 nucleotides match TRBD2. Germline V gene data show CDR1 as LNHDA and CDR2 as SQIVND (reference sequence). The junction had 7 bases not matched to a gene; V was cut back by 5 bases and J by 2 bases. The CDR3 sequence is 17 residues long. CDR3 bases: TGTGCCAGTAGTGTAAGGACTAGCGGGAGTTTCACAGATACGCAGTATTTT. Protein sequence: CASSVRTSGSFTDTQYF.

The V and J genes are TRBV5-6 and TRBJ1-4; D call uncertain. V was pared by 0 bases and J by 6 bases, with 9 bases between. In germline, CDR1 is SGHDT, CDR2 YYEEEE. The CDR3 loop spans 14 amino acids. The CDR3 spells CASSLALADEKLFF. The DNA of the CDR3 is TGTGCCAGCAGCTTGGCCTTAGCCGATGAAAAACTGTTTTTT.

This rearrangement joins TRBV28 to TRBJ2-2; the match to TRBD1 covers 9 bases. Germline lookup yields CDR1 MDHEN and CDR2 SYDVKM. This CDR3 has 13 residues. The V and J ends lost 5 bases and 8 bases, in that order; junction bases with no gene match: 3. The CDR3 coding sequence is TGTGCCAGCAGTGCGGGACAGGGAGGGGAGCTGTTTTTT. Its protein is CASSAGQGGELFF.

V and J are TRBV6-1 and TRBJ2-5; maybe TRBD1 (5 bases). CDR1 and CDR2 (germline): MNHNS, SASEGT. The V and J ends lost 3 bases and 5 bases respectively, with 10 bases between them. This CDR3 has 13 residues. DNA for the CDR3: TGTGCCAGCAGTGATCGACAGCAGGAGACCCAGTACTTC. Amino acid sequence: CASSDRQQETQYF.

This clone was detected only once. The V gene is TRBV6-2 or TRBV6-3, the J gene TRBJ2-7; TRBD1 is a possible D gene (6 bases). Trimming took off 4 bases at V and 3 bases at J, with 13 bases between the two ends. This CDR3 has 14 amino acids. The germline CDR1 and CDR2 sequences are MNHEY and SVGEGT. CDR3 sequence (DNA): TGTGCCAGCAGTTGGAGAGGGGGTAACTACGAGCAGTACTTC. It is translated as CASSWRGGNYEQYF.

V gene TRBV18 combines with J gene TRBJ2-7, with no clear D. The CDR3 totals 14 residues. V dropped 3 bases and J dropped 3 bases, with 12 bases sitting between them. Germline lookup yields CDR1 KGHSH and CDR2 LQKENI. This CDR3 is CASSPEQVLYEQYF. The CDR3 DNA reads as TGTGCCAGCTCACCCGAGCAAGTCCTCTACGAGCAGTACTTC.

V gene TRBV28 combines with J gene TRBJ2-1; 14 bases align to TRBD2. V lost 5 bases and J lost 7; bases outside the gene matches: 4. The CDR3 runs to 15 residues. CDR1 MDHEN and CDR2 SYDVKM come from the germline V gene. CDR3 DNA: TGTGCCAGCAGTGTCGGGACTAGCGGGAGAAATGAGCAGTTCTTC. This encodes CASSVGTSGRNEQFF.

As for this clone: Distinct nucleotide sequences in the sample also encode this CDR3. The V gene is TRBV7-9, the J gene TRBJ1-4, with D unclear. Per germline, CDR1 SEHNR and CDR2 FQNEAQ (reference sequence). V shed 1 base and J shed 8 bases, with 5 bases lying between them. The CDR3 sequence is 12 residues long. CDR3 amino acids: CASSLVGEKLFF. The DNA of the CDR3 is TGTGCCAGCAGCTTAGTAGGGGAAAAACTGTTTTTT.

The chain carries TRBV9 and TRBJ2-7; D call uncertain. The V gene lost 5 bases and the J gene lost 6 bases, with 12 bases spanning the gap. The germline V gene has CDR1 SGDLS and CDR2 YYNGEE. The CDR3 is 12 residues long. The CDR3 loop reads CASRAPPPEQYF. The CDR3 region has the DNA TGTGCCAGCAGGGCCCCCCCTCCCGAGCAGTACTTC.

CDR3 loop: CASSAGGAEETQYF. CDR3 DNA sequence: TGTGCCAGCAGCGCAGGCGGGGCCGAAGAGACCCAGTACTTC. The V and J genes are TRBV9 and TRBJ2-5, with D possibly being TRBD2 (6 bases). The V and J ends lost 3 bases and 3 bases respectively, with 12 bases between them. The CDR3 consists of 14 residues. Looked up from germline, CDR1 is SGDLS and CDR2 is YYNGEE.

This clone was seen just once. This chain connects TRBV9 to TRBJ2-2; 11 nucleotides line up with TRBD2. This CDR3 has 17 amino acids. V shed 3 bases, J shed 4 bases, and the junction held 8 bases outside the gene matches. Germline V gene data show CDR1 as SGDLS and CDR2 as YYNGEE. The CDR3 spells CASSAITSGRGTGELFF. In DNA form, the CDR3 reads TGTGCCAGCAGCGCAATTACTAGCGGGAGAGGCACCGGGGAGCTGTTTTTT.

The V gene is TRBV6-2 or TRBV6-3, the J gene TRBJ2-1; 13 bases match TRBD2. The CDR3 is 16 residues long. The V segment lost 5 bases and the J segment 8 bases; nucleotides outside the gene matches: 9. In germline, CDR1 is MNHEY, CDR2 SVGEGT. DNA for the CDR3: TGTGCCAGCAGTACCCCGACTAGCGGGAGGCTCTATGAGCAGTTCTTC. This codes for CASSTPTSGRLYEQFF.

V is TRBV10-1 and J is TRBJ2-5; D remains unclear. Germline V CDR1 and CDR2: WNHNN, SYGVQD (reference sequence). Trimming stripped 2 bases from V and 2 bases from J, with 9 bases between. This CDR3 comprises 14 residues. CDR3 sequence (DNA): TGCGCCAGCAGTGAGGAGGCACTGCAAGAGACCCAGTACTTC. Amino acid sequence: CASSEEALQETQYF.

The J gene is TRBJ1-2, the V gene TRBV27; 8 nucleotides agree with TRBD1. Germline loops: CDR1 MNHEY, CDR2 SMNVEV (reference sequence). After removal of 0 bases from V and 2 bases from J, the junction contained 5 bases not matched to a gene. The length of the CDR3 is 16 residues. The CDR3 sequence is CASSLSGTGRNYGYTF. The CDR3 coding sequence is TGTGCCAGCAGTTTATCCGGGACAGGAAGAAACTATGGCTACACCTTC.

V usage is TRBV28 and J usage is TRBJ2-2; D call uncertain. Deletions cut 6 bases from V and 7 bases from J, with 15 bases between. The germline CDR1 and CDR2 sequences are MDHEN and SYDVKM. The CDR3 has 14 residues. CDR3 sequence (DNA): TGTGCCAGCAGCCTTCCTAGAACTAACGGGGAGCTGTTTTTT. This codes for CASSLPRTNGELFF.

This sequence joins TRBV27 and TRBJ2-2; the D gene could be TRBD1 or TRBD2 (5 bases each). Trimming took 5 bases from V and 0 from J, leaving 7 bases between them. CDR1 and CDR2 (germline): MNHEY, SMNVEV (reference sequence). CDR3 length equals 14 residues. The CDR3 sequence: CASSRGANTGELFF. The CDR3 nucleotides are TGTGCCAGCAGTAGAGGGGCGAACACCGGGGAGCTGTTTTTT.

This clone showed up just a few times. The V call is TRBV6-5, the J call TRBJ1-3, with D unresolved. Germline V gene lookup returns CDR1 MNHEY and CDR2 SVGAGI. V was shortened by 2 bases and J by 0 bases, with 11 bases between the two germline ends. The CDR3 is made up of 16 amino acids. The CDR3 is CASSYARASSGNTIYF. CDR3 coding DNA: TGTGCCAGCAGTTACGCCCGGGCCAGCTCTGGAAACACCATATATTTT.